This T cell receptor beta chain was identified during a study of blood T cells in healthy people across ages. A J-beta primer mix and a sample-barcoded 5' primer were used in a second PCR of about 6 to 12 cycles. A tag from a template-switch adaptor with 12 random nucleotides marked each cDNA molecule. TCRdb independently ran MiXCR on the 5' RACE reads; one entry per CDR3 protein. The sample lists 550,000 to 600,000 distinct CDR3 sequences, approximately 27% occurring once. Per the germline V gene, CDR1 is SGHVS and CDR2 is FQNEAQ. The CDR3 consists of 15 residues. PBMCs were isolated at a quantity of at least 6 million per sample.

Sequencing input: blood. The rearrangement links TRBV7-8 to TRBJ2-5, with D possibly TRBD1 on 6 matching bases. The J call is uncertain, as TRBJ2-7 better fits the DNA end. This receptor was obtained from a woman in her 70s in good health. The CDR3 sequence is CASSTPERTAYEQYF. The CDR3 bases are TGTGCCAGCAGCACCCCCGAGCGGACAGCCTACGAGCAGTACTTC.